Included here is one T cell receptor beta chain sequence, with context. This sample is part of a study of blood T cell repertoires in COVID-19. The wider study: Donors in the United States, Italy and Spain gave samples during acute or convalescent COVID-19. The cDNA or gDNA used as material had been derived from T cells, B-cell-depleted T cells, or PBMCs.

Losses at the gene ends were 6 bases for V and 5 bases for J; bases not matched to a gene: 5. The germline gives CDR1 KGHSH, CDR2 LQKENI. This CDR3 spans 14 amino acids. How the authors handled the data: Counts of nucleated cells, estimated from reference gene primer amplification, were obtained. Some clones are missing from TCRdb's copy, which holds only in-frame ones; the method was immunoSEQ multiplex PCR. The DNA was the basis for D and trimming; V, J and clone size are from that table. The top ten hold 3.5% to 4% of the sample, which has 350,000 or so clones, approximately 89% seen once. Seattle's cohort entered during active infection and was followed longitudinally.

V and J are TRBV18 and TRBJ1-1; 11 bases match TRBD1. Sequencing was done on a sample of peripheral blood. This TCR derives from a woman in her fifties or sixties with COVID-19, enrolled during active disease. For the CDR3, the DNA is TGTGCCAGCTCCCTGGGACAGGGGGGGACTGAAGCTTTCTTT. As protein: CASSLGQGGTEAFF.